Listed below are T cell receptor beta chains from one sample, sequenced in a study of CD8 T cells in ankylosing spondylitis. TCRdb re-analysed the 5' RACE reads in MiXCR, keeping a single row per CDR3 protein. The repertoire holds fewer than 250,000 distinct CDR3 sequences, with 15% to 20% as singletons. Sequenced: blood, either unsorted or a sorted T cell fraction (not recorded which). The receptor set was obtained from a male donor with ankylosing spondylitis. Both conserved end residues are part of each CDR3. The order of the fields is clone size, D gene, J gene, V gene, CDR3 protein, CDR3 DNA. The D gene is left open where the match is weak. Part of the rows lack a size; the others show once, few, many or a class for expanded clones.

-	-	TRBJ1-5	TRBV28	CASSSVSWTDSNQPQHF	TGTGCCAGCAGTTCCGTTAGTTGGACAGACAGCAATCAGCCCCAGCATTTT
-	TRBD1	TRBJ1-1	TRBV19	CASSIDFRTGGANTEAFF	TGTGCCAGTAGTATAGATTTCAGGACAGGGGGAGCGAACACTGAAGCTTTCTTT
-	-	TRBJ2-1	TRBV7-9	CASSLGPPGPYEQFF	TGTGCCAGCAGCTTGGGACCTCCGGGGCCCTATGAGCAGTTCTTC
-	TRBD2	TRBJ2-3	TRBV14	CASSQEYGRAKDTQYF	TGTGCCAGCAGCCAAGAATACGGGAGGGCCAAAGATACGCAGTATTTT
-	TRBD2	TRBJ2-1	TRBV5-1	CASSLVREEQFF	TGCGCCAGCAGCTTGGTGCGGGAGGAGCAGTTCTTC
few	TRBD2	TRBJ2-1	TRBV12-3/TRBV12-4	CASLRTGLASYNEQFF	TGTGCCAGCCTAAGAACGGGACTAGCGTCCTACAATGAGCAGTTCTTC
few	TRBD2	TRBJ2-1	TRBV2	CASRVSSGRALPSSYNEQFF	TGTGCCAGCAGGGTATCTAGCGGGAGGGCCTTACCGAGCTCCTACAATGAGCAGTTCTTC
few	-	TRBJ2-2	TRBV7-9	CASSSGGASTGELFF	TGTGCCAGCAGCTCCGGGGGTGCGTCCACCGGGGAGCTGTTTTTT
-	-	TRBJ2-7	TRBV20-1	CSARAVSYEQYF	TGCAGTGCTAGAGCTGTCTCCTACGAGCAGTACTTC
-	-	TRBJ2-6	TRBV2	CASMGSGGANVLTF	TGTGCCAGCATGGGCTCCGGAGGGGCCAACGTCCTGACTTTC
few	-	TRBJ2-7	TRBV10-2	CASSGTTSYEQYF	TGCGCCAGCAGTGGGACAACCTCCTACGAGCAGTACTTC
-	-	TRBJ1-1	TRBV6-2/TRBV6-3	CASAGKEANTEAFF	TGTGCCAGCGCCGGGAAGGAGGCGAACACTGAAGCTTTCTTT
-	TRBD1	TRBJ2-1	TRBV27	CASSKGTGGHEQFF	TGTGCCAGCAGTAAAGGGACAGGTGGACATGAGCAGTTCTTC
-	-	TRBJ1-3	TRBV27	CASSLYYGNTIYF	TGTGCCAGCAGTTTATATTACGGAAACACCATATATTTT
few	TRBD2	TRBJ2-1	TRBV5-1	CASSLVSSGVRNEQFF	TGCGCCAGCAGCTTGGTTTCCAGCGGGGTAAGAAATGAGCAGTTCTTC
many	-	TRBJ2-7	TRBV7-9	CASSFGEGAYEYF	-
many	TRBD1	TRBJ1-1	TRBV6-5	CASSYGPTGGTEAFF	TGTGCCAGCAGTTACGGACCTACAGGGGGCACTGAAGCTTTCTTT
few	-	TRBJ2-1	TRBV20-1	CSAAPGIYMYNEQFF	TGCAGTGCCGCCCCGGGTATCTATATGTACAATGAGCAGTTCTTC
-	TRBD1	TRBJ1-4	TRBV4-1	CASSQEGGGAGNEKLFF	TGCGCCAGCAGCCAAGAAGGAGGGGGCGCGGGTAATGAAAAACTGTTTTTT
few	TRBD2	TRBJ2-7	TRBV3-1	CASSYNRSGGPHYEQYF	TGTGCCAGCAGCTACAACCGGAGCGGGGGGCCCCACTACGAGCAGTACTTC
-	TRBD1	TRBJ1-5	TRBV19	CASSPGDSSNQPQHF	TGTGCCAGTAGTCCGGGGGACAGTAGCAATCAGCCCCAGCATTTT
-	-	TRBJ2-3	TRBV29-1	CSVDLRAIRGDTQYF	TGCAGCGTTGATTTAAGGGCTATTCGAGGGGATACGCAGTATTTT
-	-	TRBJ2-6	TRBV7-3	CASRDTSGANVLTF	TGTGCCAGCAGGGACACCTCTGGGGCCAACGTCCTGACTTTC
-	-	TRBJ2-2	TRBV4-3	CASSQEGRASNTGELFF	TGCGCCAGCAGCCAAGAAGGGAGAGCATCGAACACCGGGGAGCTGTTTTTT
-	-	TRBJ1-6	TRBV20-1	CSAPETGILNNSPLHF	TGCAGTGCCCCGGAGACAGGCATTCTCAATAATTCACCCCTCCACTTT
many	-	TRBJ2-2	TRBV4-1	CASSQVMTGGDTGELFF	TGCGCCAGCAGCCAGGTCATGACAGGAGGGGACACCGGGGAGCTGTTTTTT
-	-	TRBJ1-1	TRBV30	CAWTVGNTEAFF	TGTGCCTGGACAGTCGGGAACACTGAAGCTTTCTTT
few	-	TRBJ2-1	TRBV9	CASSVEKAPEYNEQFF	TGTGCCAGCAGCGTAGAGAAGGCCCCCGAGTACAATGAGCAGTTCTTC
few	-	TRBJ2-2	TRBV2	CASSESRGGDTGELFF	TGTGCCAGCAGTGAATCGCGCGGGGGCGACACCGGGGAGCTGTTTTTT
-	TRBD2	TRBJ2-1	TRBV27	CASSPGTSGPGLGLEQFF	TGTGCCAGCAGTCCCGGGACTAGCGGGCCTGGACTTGGTTTAGAGCAGTTCTTC
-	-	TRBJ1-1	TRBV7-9	CASSLGGGFANTEAFF	TGTGCCAGCAGCTTAGGGGGAGGATTCGCGAACACTGAAGCTTTCTTT
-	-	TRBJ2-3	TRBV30	CAWRRSFTDTQYF	TGTGCCTGGAGGAGATCCTTCACAGATACGCAGTATTTT
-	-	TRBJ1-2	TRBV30	CASSSDVWNYGYTF	TGTGCATCTTCTTCGGACGTATGGAACTATGGCTACACCTTC
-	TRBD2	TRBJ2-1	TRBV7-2	CASSTPLAASYNEQFF	TGTGCCAGCAGCACCCCCCTAGCGGCCTCCTACAATGAGCAGTTCTTC
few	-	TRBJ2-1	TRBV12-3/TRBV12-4	CASSPPRGGLDNEQFF	TGTGCCAGCAGTCCCCCCAGGGGGGGGCTCGACAATGAGCAGTTCTTC
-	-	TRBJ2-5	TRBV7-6	CASRGSQETQYF	TGTGCCAGCAGAGGATCCCAAGAGACCCAGTACTTC
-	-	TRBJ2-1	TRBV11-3	CASSLLGGYNEQFF	TGTGCCAGCAGCTTATTGGGGGGATACAATGAGCAGTTCTTC
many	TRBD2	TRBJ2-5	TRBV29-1	CSVEWREGPQETQYF	TGCAGCGTTGAGTGGCGGGAGGGCCCCCAAGAGACCCAGTACTTC
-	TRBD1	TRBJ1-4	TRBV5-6	CASSVTGEATNEKLFF	TGTGCCAGCAGCGTAACAGGGGAGGCAACTAATGAAAAACTGTTTTTT
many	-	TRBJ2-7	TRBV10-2	CASSELNEQYF	TGCGCCAGCAGTGAGTTGAACGAGCAGTACTTC